This T cell receptor (beta chain) was recorded in a study of cytomegalovirus exposure and HLA in healthy donors. The PCR ran on 60 Vbeta and 13 Jbeta primers. As processed by the authors: A later analysis counted approximately 80 million unique TCR beta chains, 9.5 million to 12 million shared. Produced via immunoSEQ multiplex PCR; TCRdb's table is partial and in-frame only. The V and J calls and clone size are taken from that table; D and trimming were inferred from the DNA. The sample spans tens of thousands of clones; the ten largest clones claim more than 3%. The CDR3 is 16 amino acids. The germline V gene has CDR1 SGHRS and CDR2 YFSETQ. Trimming at V came to 0 bases and at J to 5 bases, leaving 6 bases not matched to a gene. These donors counted as nominally healthy when sampled, but unrecorded immune exposures were likely.

J is TRBJ2-5 and V is TRBV5-1; 11 bases match TRBD1. The specimen was PBMCs. The clonotype was recovered from a woman between 25 and 40 years old in good health and CMV-seropositive. CDR3 nucleotides: TGCGCCAGCAGCTTGGGGACAGGGGGCGCGGAGGAGACCCAGTACTTC. Translated, it gives CASSLGTGGAEETQYF.